This T cell receptor beta chain was sequenced during a study of blood T cell repertoires in COVID-19. Trimming removed 6 bases from V and 4 bases from J; junction bases left unmatched: 13. The CDR3 sequence is 16 residues long. Germline CDR1 is KGHSH and CDR2 is LQKENI. Using immunoSEQ multiplex PCR, the repertoire was profiled, and TCRdb retains in-frame clones only, with some absent. This sample carries roughly 97,000 clones, 70% to 90% of them seen once, and the ten largest clones take 5% to 6.5%. This TCR was sampled from a human donor in a cohort sampled during active COVID-19. Sequencing input: peripheral blood. J is TRBJ1-2 and V is TRBV18, with TRBD1 matching 8 bases. In nucleotides, the CDR3 is TGTGCCAGCTCCCCGTCATTGGACAGGGTTCTCTATGGCTACACCTTC. This gives the protein CASSPSLDRVLYGYTF.